Reported below is one T cell receptor (beta chain). Its antigen is undetermined. This record belongs to a study of T cell responses to AZD1222 COVID-19 vaccine. Study-wide points: Spike-specific TCR breadth rose after two AZD1222 doses, and depth rose as well. Nearly half of unique spike-specific TCRs reportedly avoided B.1.351 and B.1.1.7 mutated regions. The CD4 TCRs associated with vaccination extended across spike and predominated at 160-218 and 743-854.

Using immunoSEQ multiplex PCR, the repertoire was profiled, and TCRdb retains in-frame clones only, with some absent. The table lists some 99,000 clones, around 90% of them singletons. This specimen consisted of peripheral blood, obtained on day 0 of MenACWY control vaccination. The receptor comes from an adult in good health.

The CDR3 nucleotides read TGTGCCAGCAGCCCGACAGGGTTGGGCACTGAAGCTTTCTTT. It encodes CASSPTGLGTEAFF. The chain has TRBV7-9 and TRBJ1-1; 7 bases are a match to TRBD1. V lost 5 bases to trimming and J lost 4 bases; unmatched junction nucleotides: 7. The CDR3 contains 14 residues. Germline assignment: CDR1 SEHNR and CDR2 FQNEAQ (reference sequence).